The sequence of this TCR beta chain was determined in a study of T cells in Graves' hyperthyroidism and ophthalmopathy. Across the whole study: Peripheral blood samples were taken at initial diagnosis, prior to any treatment.

The CDR3 has 15 residues. Germline loops: CDR1 DFQATT, CDR2 SNEGSKA (reference sequence). With 3 bases removed from V and 2 bases from J, the gap between germline ends came to 15 bases. Ophthalmopathy cases scored 3 or more on the Clinical Activity Score and 4 or more on NOSPECS grade, with duration below 3 months. From more than 8 ml of fresh peripheral blood, PBMCs were isolated. Study outcomes and limitations: Median prediction lead before ophthalmopathy onset was 6.5 to 7 months with the model.

This clonotype came up many times. What it binds is not known. Amplification yielded TCR beta CDR3 regions, with RNA transcripts as the source. HTBI primers were the set used in a first-round RT-PCR of the TCR CDR3. One entry per CDR3 protein, called by TCRdb with MiXCR from the multiplex PCR reads. Of roughly 650,000 distinct CDR3 sequences in the sample, more than 15% were seen once. The TCR was taken from a woman between 40 and 55 years old with Graves' ophthalmopathy. The gene calls are TRBV20-1 and TRBJ2-3; no firm D call. Sequenced: blood. The CDR3 DNA is TGCAGTGCTAGCGAGTGGAGCAGGACCACAGATACGCAGTATTTT. Its protein is CSASEWSRTTDTQYF.